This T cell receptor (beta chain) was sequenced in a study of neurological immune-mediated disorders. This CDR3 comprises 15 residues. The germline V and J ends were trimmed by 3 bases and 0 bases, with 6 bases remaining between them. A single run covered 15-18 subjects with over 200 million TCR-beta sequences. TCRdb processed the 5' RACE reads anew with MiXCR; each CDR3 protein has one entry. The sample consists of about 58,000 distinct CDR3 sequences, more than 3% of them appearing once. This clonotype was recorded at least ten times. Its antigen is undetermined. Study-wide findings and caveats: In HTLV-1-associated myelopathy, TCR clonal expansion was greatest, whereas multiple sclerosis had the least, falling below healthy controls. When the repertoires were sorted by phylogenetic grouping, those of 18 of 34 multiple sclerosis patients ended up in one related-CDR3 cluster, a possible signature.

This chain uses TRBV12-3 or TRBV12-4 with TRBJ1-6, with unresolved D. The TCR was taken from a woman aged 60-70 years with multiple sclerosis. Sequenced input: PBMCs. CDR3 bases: TGTGCCAGCAGTTTGGGAAGCTCCTATAATTCACCCCTCCACTTT. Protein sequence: CASSLGSSYNSPLHF.